This T cell receptor beta chain was observed in a study of T-cell memory formation after mild COVID-19. Study results and limitations: Specificity for SARS-CoV-2 was not confirmed among the second-wave clones peaking on day 37. Contracting CD4+ clones sat mainly in CM and EM; CD8+ in EMRA.

This clonotype was seen a handful of times. Its antigen remains unknown. Compared with germline, one end of the junction differs, possibly owing to a read error. Germline V gene sequence: CDR1 ENHRY, CDR2 SYGVKD. CDR3 length: 14 amino acids. 5'RACE with constant-segment primers built TCRalpha and TCRbeta cDNA libraries with UMIs. TCRdb used MiXCR to reprocess the 5' RACE reads, holding one entry per CDR3 protein. Of 450,000 to 650,000 distinct CDR3 sequences listed, about 20% were seen once; the top ten hold about 8.4%. The TCR was taken from an adult woman who had mild COVID-19 (a few samples of this study predate the infection). Cell type and time point are not known. This rearrangement joins TRBV10-3 to TRBJ2-7; D assignment may be TRBD1 or TRBD2 (5 bases each). The sample consisted of PBMCs or a T cell subset sorted from them (not recorded which). The CDR3 protein is CAIREGRGSYEQYF. The CDR3 nucleotides are TGTGCCATCCGTGAGGGACGCGGGTCCTACGAGCAGTACTTC.